This T cell receptor beta chain was observed in a study of CD8 T cells in ankylosing spondylitis. Findings and caveats of the study: From matched ankylosing spondylitis synovial fluid, disease-linked clones were reportedly recovered at significantly enriched levels. Several highly homologous variants formed a TCR beta motif that appeared characteristic of ankylosing spondylitis blood.

TCRdb reprocessed the 5' RACE reads with MiXCR, giving one entry per CDR3 protein. The top ten clones hold 3% to 4.5% of a sample with around 490,000 distinct CDR3 sequences, about 5.7% of them seen once. This clonotype was observed at least ten times. The antigen is not known. Sequences were obtained from blood, either unsorted or a sorted T cell fraction (not recorded which). This receptor was identified in a male donor with ankylosing spondylitis.

The CDR3 loop is CASSLSAGSLYEQYF. DNA of the CDR3: TGTGCCAGCAGCCTGTCCGCGGGAAGTCTCTACGAGCAGTACTTC. The rearrangement uses TRBV4-2 and TRBJ2-7; D is perhaps TRBD2 (6 bases). The V gene lost 4 bases and the J gene lost 3 bases, with 16 bases spanning the gap. This CDR3 spans 15 amino acids. Germline-derived CDR1 and CDR2 are LGHNA and YNFKEQ.